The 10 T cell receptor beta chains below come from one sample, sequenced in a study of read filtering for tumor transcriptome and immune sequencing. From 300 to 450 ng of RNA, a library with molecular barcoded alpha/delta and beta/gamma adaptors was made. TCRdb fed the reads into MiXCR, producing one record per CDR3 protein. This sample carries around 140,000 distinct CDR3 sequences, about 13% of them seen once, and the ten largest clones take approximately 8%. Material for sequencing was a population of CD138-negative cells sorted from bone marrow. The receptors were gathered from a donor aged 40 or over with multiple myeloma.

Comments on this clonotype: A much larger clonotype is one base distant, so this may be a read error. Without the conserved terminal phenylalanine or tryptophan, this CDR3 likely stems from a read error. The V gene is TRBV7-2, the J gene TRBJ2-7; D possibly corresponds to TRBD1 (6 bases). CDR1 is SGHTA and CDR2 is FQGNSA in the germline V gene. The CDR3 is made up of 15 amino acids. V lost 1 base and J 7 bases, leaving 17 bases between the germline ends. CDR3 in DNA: TGTGCCAGCAGCTTAGAGGTGAACATACAGGGAGAGCAGTACTCC. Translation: CASSLEVNIQGEQYS.

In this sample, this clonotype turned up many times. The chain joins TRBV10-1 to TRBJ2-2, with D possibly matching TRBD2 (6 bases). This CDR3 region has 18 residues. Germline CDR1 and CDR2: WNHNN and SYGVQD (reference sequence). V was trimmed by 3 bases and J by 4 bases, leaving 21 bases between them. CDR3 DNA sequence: TGCGCCAGCAGTGATCACCCGTGGAGGCAGGGAGGCACCGGGGAGCTGTTTTTT. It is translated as CASSDHPWRQGGTGELFF.

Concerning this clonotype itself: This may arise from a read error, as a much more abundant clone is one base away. Written as DNA, the CDR3 is TGCGCCAGCAGCCAAGCTAGCGGCAATAAGCAGTTCTTC. Amino acid sequence: CASSQASGNKQFF. The chain has TRBV4-1 and TRBJ2-1; TRBD2 matches at 7 bases. The CDR3 spans 13 residues. Looked up from germline, CDR1 is MGHRA and CDR2 is YSYEKL.

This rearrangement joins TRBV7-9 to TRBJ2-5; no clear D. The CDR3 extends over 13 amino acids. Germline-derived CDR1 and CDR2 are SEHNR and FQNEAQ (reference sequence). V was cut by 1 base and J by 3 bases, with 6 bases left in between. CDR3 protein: CASSLDPEETQYF. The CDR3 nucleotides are TGTGCCAGCAGCTTAGATCCGGAAGAGACCCAGTACTTC.

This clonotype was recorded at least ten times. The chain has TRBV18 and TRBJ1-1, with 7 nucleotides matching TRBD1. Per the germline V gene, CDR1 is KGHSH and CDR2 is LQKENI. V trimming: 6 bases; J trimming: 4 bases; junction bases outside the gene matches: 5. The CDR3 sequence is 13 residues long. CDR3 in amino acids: CASSIQGGTEAFF. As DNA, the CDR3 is TGTGCCAGCTCGATCCAGGGGGGCACTGAAGCTTTCTTT.

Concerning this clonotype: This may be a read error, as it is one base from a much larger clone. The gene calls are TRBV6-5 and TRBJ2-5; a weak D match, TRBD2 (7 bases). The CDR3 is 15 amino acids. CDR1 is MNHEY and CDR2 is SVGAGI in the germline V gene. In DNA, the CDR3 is TGTGCCAGCAGTCACTCGACGGGGGGCGGTGAGACCCAGTACTTC. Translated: CASSHSTGGGETQYF.

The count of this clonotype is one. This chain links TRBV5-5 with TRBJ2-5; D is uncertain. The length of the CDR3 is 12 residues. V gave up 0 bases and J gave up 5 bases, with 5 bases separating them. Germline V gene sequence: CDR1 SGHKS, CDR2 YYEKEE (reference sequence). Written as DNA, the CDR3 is TGTGCCAGCAGCTTGGTCTTGGAGACCCAGTACTTC. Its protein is CASSLVLETQYF.

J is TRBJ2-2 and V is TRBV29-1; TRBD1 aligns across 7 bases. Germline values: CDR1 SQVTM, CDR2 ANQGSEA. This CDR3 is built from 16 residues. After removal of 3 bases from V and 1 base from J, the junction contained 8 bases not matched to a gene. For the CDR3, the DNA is TGCAGCGTTGAGGACCGGGACAGCTTGAACACCGGGGAGCTGTTTTTT. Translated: CSVEDRDSLNTGELFF.

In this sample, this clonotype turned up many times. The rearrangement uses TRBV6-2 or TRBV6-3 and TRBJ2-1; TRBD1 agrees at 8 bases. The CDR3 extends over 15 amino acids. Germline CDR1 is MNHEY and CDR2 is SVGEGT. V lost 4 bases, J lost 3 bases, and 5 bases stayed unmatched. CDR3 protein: CASSSGTGVYNEQFF. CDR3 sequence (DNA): TGTGCCAGCAGTTCCGGGACAGGAGTCTACAATGAGCAGTTCTTC.

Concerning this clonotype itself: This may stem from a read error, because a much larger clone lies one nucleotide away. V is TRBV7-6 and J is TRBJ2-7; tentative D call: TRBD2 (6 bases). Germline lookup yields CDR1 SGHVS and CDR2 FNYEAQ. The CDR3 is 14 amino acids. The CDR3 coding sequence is TGTGTCAGCAGCCCGGAGGGGAGCTCCTACGAGCAGTACTTC. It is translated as CVSSPEGSSYEQYF.